The 10 T cell receptor beta chains reported below all come from one sample, sequenced in a study of T cell responses to AZD1222 COVID-19 vaccine. Method: immunoSEQ multiplex PCR; TCRdb's copy keeps in-frame clones and lacks some. The repertoire holds some 150,000 clones, with 91% as singletons. The starting material was peripheral blood, obtained on day 0 of AZD1222 vaccination. All receptors come from an adult in good health.

This clone was counted a single time. In DNA form, the CDR3 reads TGTGCCAGTAGTATCCCGCCTTTGGGCGCGAACACCGGGGAGCTGTTTTTT. Protein product: CASSIPPLGANTGELFF. This rearrangement joins TRBV19 to TRBJ2-2; D uncertain. Trimming stripped 3 bases from V and 0 bases from J, with 14 bases between. The CDR3 length is 17 residues. From germline, CDR1 is LNHDA and CDR2 SQIVND (reference sequence).

The chain links TRBV27 to TRBJ2-2; no reliable D call. The CDR3 runs 13 residues. CDR1 and CDR2 (germline): MNHEY, SMNVEV (reference sequence). V lost 5 bases and J 1 base, leaving 5 bases between the germline ends. As DNA, the CDR3 is TGTGCCAGCAGTGCTAGGAACACCGGGGAGCTGTTTTTT. Its protein is CASSARNTGELFF.

This rearrangement joins TRBV19 to TRBJ2-1; tentatively, D is TRBD1 or TRBD2 (5 bases each). The CDR3 has 16 residues. CDR1 LNHDA and CDR2 SQIVND come from the germline V gene (reference sequence). V shed 1 base and J shed 8 bases, with 18 bases lying between them. The chain's CDR3 is CASSIGMRGIGYEQFF. CDR3 nucleotides: TGTGCCAGTAGTATAGGGATGAGGGGCATTGGCTATGAGCAGTTCTTC.

This clone showed up many times. The chain combines TRBV2 with TRBJ1-4; weak D call: TRBD1 (5 bases). This CDR3 has 19 residues. The germline V gene encodes CDR1 SNHLY and CDR2 FYNNEI. V shed 3 bases and J shed 8 bases, with 28 bases lying between them. For the CDR3, the DNA is TGTGCCAGCAGTGAGGAAATTGGGGGGATTTGGTGGCCAGTGGAAAAACTGTTTTTT. This translates into CASSEEIGGIWWPVEKLFF.

V is TRBV18 and J is TRBJ1-5, with D maybe TRBD1 (5 bases). The ends were cut back, 3 bases at V and 0 bases at J, with 9 bases in the middle. The CDR3 consists of 15 residues. Germline loops: CDR1 KGHSH, CDR2 LQKENI. DNA for the CDR3: TGTGCCAGCTCACCGACAGATTATAGCAATCAGCCCCAGCATTTT. Its protein is CASSPTDYSNQPQHF.

The chain joins TRBV21-1 to TRBJ1-1. TRBV21-1 is a known pseudogene. The CDR3 length is 16 residues. This chain's CDR3 is CASSKRTTGSNTEAFF. In DNA form, the CDR3 reads TGTGCCAGCAGCAAACGCACTACGGGATCTAACACTGAAGCTTTCTTT.

The genes are TRBV20-1 and TRBJ1-2; D is unclear. The CDR3 loop spans 11 amino acids. Germline-derived CDR1 and CDR2 are DFQATT and SNEGSKA (reference sequence). V was trimmed by 3 bases and J by 4 bases, leaving 6 bases between them. In DNA, the CDR3 is TGCAGTGCTAGTCAGGCCTATGGCTACACCTTC. Protein: CSASQAYGYTF.

This chain connects TRBV5-8 to TRBJ2-4; no clear D. CDR3 length: 15 residues. V lost 2 bases and J lost 7, with 16 bases in between. The germline V gene has CDR1 SGHTS and CDR2 YDEGEE. CDR3 protein: CASSLYTRSVNIQYF. DNA for the CDR3: TGTGCCAGCAGCTTATATACCCGGAGTGTGAACATTCAGTACTTC.

This chain uses TRBV28 with TRBJ1-6; D is unclear. CDR3 length: 13 amino acids. V shed 4 bases and J shed 7 bases, with 8 bases lying between them. Germline CDR1 reads MDHEN; CDR2 reads SYDVKM. The CDR3 DNA is TGTGCCAGCAGTTCTCACCGAAATTCACCCCTCCACTTT. It yields the protein CASSSHRNSPLHF.

The chain joins TRBV18 to TRBJ2-2; possible D gene TRBD2, 5 bases. From germline, CDR1 is KGHSH and CDR2 LQKENI. Trimming shortened V by 6 bases and J by 5 bases, and 19 bases separated the two germline ends. The CDR3 totals 16 residues. CDR3 loop: CASSSRTGGRTGELFF. The CDR3 bases are TGTGCCAGCTCCTCAAGGACTGGTGGAAGGACCGGGGAGCTGTTTTTT.